A single sample is the source of the 13 T cell receptor beta chains below, sequenced in a study of cytomegalovirus exposure and HLA in healthy donors. The PCR used 60 Vbeta and 13 Jbeta primers. Clones were sequenced by immunoSEQ multiplex PCR, and TCRdb holds only the in-frame ones, with some missing. The profile shows 150,000 to 200,000 clones, around 82% of them singletons. The specimen sequenced was PBMCs. These receptors all stem from a man between 18 and 29 years old in good health and CMV-seronegative.

This chain's CDR3 is CASSPLASSYNEQFF. The CDR3 nucleotides read TGTGCCAGCTCACCGCTAGCGAGCTCCTACAATGAGCAGTTCTTC. The chain has TRBV18 and TRBJ2-1; maybe TRBD2 (6 bases). V was trimmed by 3 bases and J by 0 bases, leaving 9 bases between them. Germline V gives CDR1 KGHSH, CDR2 LQKENI. This CDR3 contains 15 residues. The full variable domain, with the rest looked up from reference TRBV18 and TRBJ2-1, is NAGVMQNPRHLVRRRGQEARLRCSPMKGHSHVYWYRQLPEEGLKFMVYLQKENIIDESGMPKERFSAEFPKEGPSILRIQQVVRGDSAAYFCASSPLASSYNEQFFGPGTRLTVL.

This rearrangement joins TRBV14 to TRBJ1-6; D gene ambiguous. Trimming cost V 0 bases and J 8 bases, with 14 bases left between them. CDR1 and CDR2 from the germline V gene are SGHDN and FVKESK. This CDR3 contains 16 residues. The CDR3 DNA sequence: TGTGCCAGCAGCCAAGACAGCTACTTGACTTATTCACCCCTCCACTTT. Protein sequence: CASSQDSYLTYSPLHF.

The gene calls are TRBV4-2 and TRBJ2-7; 8 nucleotides match TRBD2. This CDR3 comprises 16 residues. Germline V gene data show CDR1 as LGHNA and CDR2 as YNFKEQ. The V segment lost 4 bases and the J segment 0 bases; nucleotides outside the gene matches: 8. The chain's CDR3 is CASSLSPSGSSYEQYF. The CDR3 DNA is TGTGCCAGCAGCCTCTCCCCGAGCGGGAGCTCCTACGAGCAGTACTTC.

V gene TRBV6-5 combines with J gene TRBJ2-5, with 7 bases that match TRBD2. This CDR3 is 15 amino acids long. Germline V gives CDR1 MNHEY, CDR2 SVGAGI. Unmatched junction bases numbered 9, after V lost 7 bases and J lost 1 base. The CDR3 DNA reads as TGTGCCAGCACTTCTTTAGCGGGCGCCCAAGAGACCCAGTACTTC. This gives the protein CASTSLAGAQETQYF.

V is TRBV19 and J is TRBJ2-1, with 11 positions matching TRBD2. V was clipped by 7 bases and J by 7 bases; unmatched bases: 15. Germline V gene data show CDR1 as LNHDA and CDR2 as SQIVND (reference sequence). The CDR3 covers 17 residues. CDR3 sequence: CASTLRLAGGIINEQFF. CDR3 nucleotides: TGTGCCAGTACCCTGCGGCTAGCGGGGGGCATTATTAATGAGCAGTTCTTC.

The J gene is TRBJ2-1, the V gene TRBV10-1, with TRBD1 matching 7 bases. Trimming removed 5 bases from V and 9 bases from J; junction bases left unmatched: 10. The CDR3 totals 14 residues. Germline loops: CDR1 WNHNN, CDR2 SYGVQD (reference sequence). CDR3 sequence reads: CASSRQGGRSEQFF. DNA of the CDR3: TGCGCCAGCAGTAGACAGGGTGGCCGAAGTGAGCAGTTCTTC.

The chain couples TRBV27 to TRBJ2-4, with 9 bases that match TRBD1. This CDR3 has 16 residues. With V trimmed by 1 base and J by 7 bases, 8 bases remained unmatched. Per the germline V gene, CDR1 is MNHEY and CDR2 is SMNVEV (reference sequence). For the CDR3, the DNA is TGTGCCAGCAGTTTATACGGGGACAGGGATCCCAACATTCAGTACTTC. It specifies CASSLYGDRDPNIQYF.

V is TRBV28 and J is TRBJ1-2; TRBD1 matches 10 bases. Trimming at V came to 6 bases and at J to 8 bases, leaving 6 bases not matched to a gene. The CDR3 covers 13 residues. The germline V gene encodes CDR1 MDHEN and CDR2 SYDVKM. The CDR3 here is CASSSGQGQGYTF. The CDR3 nucleotides read TGTGCCAGCAGCTCGGGACAGGGGCAAGGCTACACCTTC.

In its sample, this clone was seen once. The CDR3 here is CASSQVGQGQQYF. The CDR3 nucleotides read TGCGCCAGCAGCCAAGTCGGACAGGGTCAACAGTACTTC. The J gene is TRBJ2-7, the V gene TRBV4-1; TRBD1 aligns across 8 bases. Trimming took 1 base from V and 10 from J; bases not matched to a gene: 6. Germline lookup yields CDR1 MGHRA and CDR2 YSYEKL. CDR3 length: 13 residues.

The rearrangement uses TRBV19 and TRBJ2-2, with no clear D. Trimming took off 1 base at V and 0 bases at J, with 3 bases between the two ends. This CDR3 has 14 residues. Looked up from germline, CDR1 is LNHDA and CDR2 is SQIVND (reference sequence). CDR3 bases: TGTGCCAGTAGTATAGGGCCGAACACCGGGGAGCTGTTTTTT. Protein sequence: CASSIGPNTGELFF.

This chain uses TRBV6-1 with TRBJ1-2; TRBD1 might be the D (6 bases). This CDR3 is built from 13 residues. The germline CDR1 and CDR2 sequences are MNHNS and SASEGT. V shed 10 bases and J shed 1 base, with 13 bases lying between them. CDR3 in DNA: TGTGCCATCTCCCCGGACAGTAACTATGGCTACACCTTC. Translating gives CAISPDSNYGYTF.

CDR3 sequence (DNA): TGTGCCAGCAGCTTAACAGGGGGAGTCATTGTTGGCTACACCTTC. Its protein is CASSLTGGVIVGYTF. The V call is TRBV7-2, the J call TRBJ1-2, with 8 bases that match TRBD1. V lost 2 bases and J lost 7; bases outside the gene matches: 9. The V gene's germline CDR1 is SGHTA and CDR2 FQGNSA. This CDR3 is 15 amino acids long.

In its sample, this clone was seen once. Here the CDR3 reads CASSDWAGGSGFGTDTQYF. The CDR3 DNA reads TGTGCCAGCAGTGATTGGGCGGGAGGGTCCGGCTTTGGCACAGATACGCAGTATTTT. J is TRBJ2-3 and V is TRBV6-1, with TRBD2 matching 9 bases. CDR3 length equals 19 residues. The germline V gene encodes CDR1 MNHNS and CDR2 SASEGT. J was trimmed by 1 base and V by 3 bases; bases with no gene match: 14.